Listed below are T cell receptor beta chains from one sample, sequenced in a study of T cells after yellow fever vaccination. TCRdb analysed the 5' RACE reads with MiXCR anew, one entry per CDR3 protein. The sample holds fewer than 350,000 distinct CDR3 sequences, around 3.6% seen once. Source: PBMCs, taken on the day of the yellow fever booster vaccination. The origin of the receptors is a man between 18 and 35 years old who received the YFV17D yellow fever vaccine. Both conserved end residues are part of each CDR3. D genes are given only for firm matches. The size field is filled for only some rows; it gives once, few, many or a size class.

d_call	clone_size	v_call	j_call	cdr3_nt	cdr3_aa
.	many	TRBV5-1	TRBJ1-5	TGCGCCAGCATCAGGGAGAAGCCCCAGCATTTT	CASIREKPQHF
.	few	TRBV2	TRBJ2-3	TGTGCCAGCAGTGAACCCGGCCAAACAGATACGCAGTATTTT	CASSEPGQTDTQYF
.	.	TRBV5-1	TRBJ2-1	TGCGCCAGCAGCTTGAATGGGGGCCTAAGAAATGAGCAGTTCTTC	CASSLNGGLRNEQFF
.	many	TRBV5-6	TRBJ2-5	TGTGCCAGCAGCTTCGGGCTGGAGGGGGAGACCCAGTACTTC	CASSFGLEGETQYF
.	few	TRBV6-5	TRBJ2-3	TGTGCCACGAACCCGGGGAGGTTAAGCACAGATACGCAGTATTTT	CATNPGRLSTDTQYF
.	.	TRBV4-2	TRBJ2-2	TGTGCCAGCAGCCAAGATTTGGCTAGCAGGACCGGGGAGCTGTTTTTT	CASSQDLASRTGELFF
.	many	TRBV20-1	TRBJ2-5	TGCAGTGCTAGCGGGGGTTTCCAAGAGACCCAGTACTTC	CSASGGFQETQYF
TRBD2	few	TRBV12-3/TRBV12-4	TRBJ2-3	TGTGCCAGCAGCTCCCCGGGGACCAGCGGGGGACCCGAGGATACGCAGTATTTT	CASSSPGTSGGPEDTQYF
.	.	TRBV5-6	TRBJ1-1	TGTGCCAGCAGCTTGGGCGGGCTTGAAGCTTTCTTT	CASSLGGLEAFF
TRBD2	few	TRBV6-1	TRBJ2-5	TGTGCCAGCAGCCTTAGCGGGGGGGGTCGAGGGGCCCAGTACTTC	CASSLSGGGRGAQYF
.	.	TRBV20-1	TRBJ1-1	TGCAGTGCTAGATCAGGGACAATCCCTGAAGCTTTCTTT	CSARSGTIPEAFF